This TCR beta chain is drawn from a study of shared clonotypes between healthy human individuals. Findings of the study overall: In this cohort, only blood was sampled, and tissue repertoires likely differ. Naive CD4 clonotypes were shared across several donors at roughly 5%.

The junction had 6 bases not matched to a gene; V was cut back by 5 bases and J by 2 bases. Looked up from germline, CDR1 is MNHEY and CDR2 is SMNVEV (reference sequence). The CDR3 spans 15 residues. DNA at approximately 200 ng, 25,000 to 30,000 T cell genomes, went into sorted-subset replicate PCRs. The data were produced by immunoSEQ multiplex PCR, yet TCRdb's version contains in-frame clones alone and is incomplete. The sample lists some 1,600,000 clones, 95% to 99% seen once, with less than 0.55% in the top ten. CD4+ cells were split into CD45RA+ naive and CD45RA-negative memory subsets. Note on this clone: Its antigen is unknown. This specimen includes other DNA sequences encoding the same CDR3.

Sequenced material: naive CD4+ T cells sorted from blood. Indicated subset: CD45RA+ positively selected. The chain uses TRBV27 and TRBJ2-7; TRBD1 aligns across 10 bases. The receptor's source is a man aged 25 to 45 in good health. CDR3 sequence: CASSLTGTGAYEQYF. The CDR3 bases are TGTGCCAGCAGTCTAACCGGGACAGGGGCCTACGAGCAGTACTTC.